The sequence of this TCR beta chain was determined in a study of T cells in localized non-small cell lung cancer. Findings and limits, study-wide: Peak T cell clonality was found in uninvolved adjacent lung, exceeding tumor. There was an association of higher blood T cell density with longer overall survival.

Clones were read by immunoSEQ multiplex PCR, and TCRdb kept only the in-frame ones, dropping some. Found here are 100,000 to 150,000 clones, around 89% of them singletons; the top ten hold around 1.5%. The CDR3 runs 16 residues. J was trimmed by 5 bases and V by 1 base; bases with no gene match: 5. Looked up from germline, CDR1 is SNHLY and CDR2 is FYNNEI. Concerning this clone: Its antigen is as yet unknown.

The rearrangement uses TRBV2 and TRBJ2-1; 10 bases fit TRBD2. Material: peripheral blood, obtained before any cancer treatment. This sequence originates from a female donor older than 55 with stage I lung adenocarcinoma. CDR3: CASSEGLAGVHNEQFF. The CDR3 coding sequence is TGTGCCAGCAGTGAAGGGCTAGCGGGAGTTCACAATGAGCAGTTCTTC.